What follows are 9 T cell receptor beta chains derived from one specimen sequenced in a study of shared clonotypes between healthy human individuals. Terminally differentiated effector memory CD45RA+ cells were excluded from the naive CD8 cells, which were CD45RO-negative and positively selected for CCR7. The data were produced by immunoSEQ multiplex PCR, yet TCRdb's version contains in-frame clones alone and is incomplete. The sample shows some 2.1 million clones, about 93% of them seen only once. The sequenced sample consisted of naive CD8+ T cells from PBMCs. These receptors all stem from a man aged 18 to 30 in good health. Some clones in this sample may be carry-over from other donors' samples.

The chain recombines TRBV5-1 with TRBJ2-7, with a possible D match to TRBD2 (6 bases). The germline CDR1 and CDR2 sequences are SGHRS and YFSETQ. Trimming shortened V by 1 base and J by 5 bases, and 10 bases separated the two germline ends. The CDR3 contains 13 residues. CDR3 protein: CASSLTGVNEQYF. The CDR3 DNA follows: TGCGCCAGCAGCTTGACGGGAGTTAACGAGCAGTACTTC.

This rearrangement joins TRBV6-6 to TRBJ2-5; D might be TRBD1 or TRBD2, each matching 5 bases. CDR3 length: 14 residues. V lost 4 bases to trimming and J lost 2 bases, with 11 bases between them. Per germline, CDR1 MNHNY and CDR2 SVGAGI (reference sequence). This CDR3 reads CASSFSGTQETQYF. CDR3 nucleotide sequence: TGTGCCAGCAGTTTCTCCGGGACGCAAGAGACCCAGTACTTC.

The genes are TRBV6-4 and TRBJ1-1; weak D call: TRBD1 (6 bases). The CDR3 has 14 amino acids. The germline gives CDR1 MRHNA, CDR2 SNTAGT. Between the trimmed V and J ends, which lost 6 bases and 1 base, there was a span of 12 bases. The CDR3 nucleotides read TGTGCCAGCAGCCCGGGACACAAGAACACTGAAGCTTTCTTT. Translating gives CASSPGHKNTEAFF.

The chain employs TRBV29-1 and TRBJ2-7, with D perhaps assigned TRBD1 or TRBD2 (5 bases each). Germline-derived CDR1 and CDR2 are SQVTM and ANQGSEA. V lost 7 bases and J 1 base, leaving 17 bases between the germline ends. The CDR3 runs 14 residues. This CDR3 reads CSAGTPGGSYEQYF. CDR3 coding DNA: TGCAGCGCCGGGACCCCGGGCGGTTCCTACGAGCAGTACTTC.

The V call is TRBV7-3, the J call TRBJ2-5, with TRBD2 matching over 14 bases. The CDR3 runs 15 residues. Germline V gene data show CDR1 as SGHTA and CDR2 as FQGTGA. V trimming: 4 bases; J trimming: 5 bases; junction bases outside the gene matches: 3. CDR3 sequence: CASSWGLAGAETQYF. CDR3 DNA: TGTGCCAGCAGCTGGGGACTAGCGGGAGCCGAGACCCAGTACTTC.

This rearrangement joins TRBV28 to TRBJ2-7; 9 bases align to TRBD1. The J segment lost 5 bases and the V segment lost 3 bases, leaving 11 bases of the junction unmatched. Germline-derived CDR1 and CDR2 are MDHEN and SYDVKM. The CDR3 contains 16 residues. This chain's CDR3 is CASSFPGQGRIDEQYF. CDR3 bases: TGTGCCAGCAGTTTCCCAGGACAGGGGAGAATTGACGAGCAGTACTTC.

The V and J genes are TRBV10-3 and TRBJ2-1; a possible D gene is TRBD1 (6 bases). The ends were cut back, 8 bases at V and 0 bases at J, with 8 bases in the middle. In germline, CDR1 is ENHRY, CDR2 SYGVKD. The CDR3 has 13 residues. CDR3 sequence reads: CAIEGDSYNEQFF. CDR3 nucleotide sequence: TGTGCCATCGAGGGGGACTCCTACAATGAGCAGTTCTTC.

The DNA for the CDR3 is TGTGCCAGTAGTCCAACAGGGCCCCCACAGTCATACGAGCAGTACTTC. It yields the protein CASSPTGPPQSYEQYF. V usage is TRBV19 and J usage is TRBJ2-7, with a possible D match to TRBD1 (6 bases). The CDR3 runs 16 residues. V was cut by 5 bases and J by 4 bases, with 21 bases left in between. CDR1 is LNHDA and CDR2 is SQIVND in the germline V gene (reference sequence).

The chain links TRBV27 to TRBJ1-4, with D unresolved. The V gene's germline CDR1 is MNHEY and CDR2 SMNVEV (reference sequence). Trimming left V 0 bases short and J 5 bases short, with 7 bases between. There are 14 residues in the CDR3. Written as DNA, the CDR3 is TGTGCCAGCAGTTTATCGCCGATAAATGAAAAACTGTTTTTT. Amino acids: CASSLSPINEKLFF.